The text below deals with one T cell receptor beta chain. Antigen specificity is unknown. Using immunoSEQ multiplex PCR, the repertoire was profiled, and TCRdb retains in-frame clones only, with some absent. The profile shows some 2,400,000 clones, approximately 95% of them singletons. These data are taken from a study of shared clonotypes between healthy human individuals. Study conclusions and caveats: Investigators collected only blood, and repertoires in tissues likely differ.

Germline CDR1 is LGHNA and CDR2 is YNFKEQ. V was pared by 3 bases and J by 1 base, with 18 bases between. There are 18 residues in the CDR3. Material: naive CD4+ T cells sorted from blood. As for subset: CD45RA+ positively selected. V usage is TRBV4-2 and J usage is TRBJ2-2, with D possibly matching TRBD1 (6 bases). The TCR was taken from a man aged 18 to 29 in good health. CDR3 DNA sequence: TGTGCCAGCAGCCAGAGGGGGAAAACGGGTCAGAACACCGGGGAGCTGTTTTTT. It yields the protein CASSQRGKTGQNTGELFF.